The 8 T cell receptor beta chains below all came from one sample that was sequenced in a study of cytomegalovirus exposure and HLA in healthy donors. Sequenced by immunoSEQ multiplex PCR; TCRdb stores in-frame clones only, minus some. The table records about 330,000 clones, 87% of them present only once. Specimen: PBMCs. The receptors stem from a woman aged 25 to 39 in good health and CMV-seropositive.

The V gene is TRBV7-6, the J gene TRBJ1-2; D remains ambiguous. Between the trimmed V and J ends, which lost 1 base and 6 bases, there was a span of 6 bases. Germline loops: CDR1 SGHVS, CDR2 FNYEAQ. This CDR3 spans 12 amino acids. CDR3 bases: TGTGCCAGCAGCTTAGGTACAGATGGCTACACCTTC. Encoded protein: CASSLGTDGYTF.

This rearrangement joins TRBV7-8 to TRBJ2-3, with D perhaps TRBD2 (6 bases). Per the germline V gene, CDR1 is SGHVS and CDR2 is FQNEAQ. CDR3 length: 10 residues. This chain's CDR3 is CAAGSDTQYF. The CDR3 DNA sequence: TGTGCTGCGGGGAGCGATACGCAGTATTTT.

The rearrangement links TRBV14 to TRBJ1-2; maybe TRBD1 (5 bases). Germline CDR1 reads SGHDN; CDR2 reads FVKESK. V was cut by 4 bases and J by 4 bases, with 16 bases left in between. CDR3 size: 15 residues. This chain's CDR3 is CASSPGEGPLYGYTF. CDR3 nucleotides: TGTGCCAGCAGCCCTGGGGAGGGACCTCTCTATGGCTACACCTTC.

CDR3 nucleotide sequence: TGTGCCAGCAGCTTAGAGGTAGGGGGCCGGCCCCAGCATTTT. The encoded protein is CASSLEVGGRPQHF. The chain is built from TRBV7-6 and TRBJ1-5; 7 bases match TRBD1. Trimming removed 1 base from V and 9 bases from J; junction bases left unmatched: 6. The CDR3 length is 14 residues. Germline V gene lookup returns CDR1 SGHVS and CDR2 FNYEAQ.

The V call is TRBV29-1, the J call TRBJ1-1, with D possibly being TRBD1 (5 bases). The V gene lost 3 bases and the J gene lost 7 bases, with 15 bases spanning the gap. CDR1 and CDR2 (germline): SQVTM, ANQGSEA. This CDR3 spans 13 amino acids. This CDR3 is CSVEPGTLGEAFF. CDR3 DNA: TGCAGCGTTGAGCCGGGGACCCTGGGTGAAGCTTTCTTT.

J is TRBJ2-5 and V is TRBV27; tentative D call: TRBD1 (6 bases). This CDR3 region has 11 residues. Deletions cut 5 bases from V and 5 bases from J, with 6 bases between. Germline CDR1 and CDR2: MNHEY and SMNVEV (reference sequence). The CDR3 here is CASSRGETQYF. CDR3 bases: TGTGCCAGCAGTAGGGGGGAGACCCAGTACTTC.

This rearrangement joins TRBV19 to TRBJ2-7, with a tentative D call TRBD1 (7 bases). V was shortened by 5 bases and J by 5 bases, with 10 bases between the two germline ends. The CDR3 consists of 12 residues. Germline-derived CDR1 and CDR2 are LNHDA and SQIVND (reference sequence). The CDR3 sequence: CASSFRGDEQYF. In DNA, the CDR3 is TGTGCCAGTAGTTTCAGGGGGGACGAGCAGTACTTC.

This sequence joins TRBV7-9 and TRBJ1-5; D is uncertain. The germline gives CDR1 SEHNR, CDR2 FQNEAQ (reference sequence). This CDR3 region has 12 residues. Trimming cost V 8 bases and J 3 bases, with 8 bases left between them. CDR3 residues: CASRPINQPQHF. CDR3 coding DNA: TGTGCCAGCCGACCGATCAATCAGCCCCAGCATTTT.